These 5 T cell receptor beta chains originate from one sample sequenced in a study of beta chain features in type 1 diabetes. Study-wide results and caveats: Patients with Type 1 diabetes showed moderately but significantly shorter TCRB CDR3s in all four CD4+ subsets.

Their target antigens are unknown. Reverse transcribing all isolated RNA meant expressed TCRB transcripts were sequenced. Libraries were prepared by immunoSEQ multiplex PCR; TCRdb keeps only in-frame clonotypes and omits some of them. This table holds hundreds of thousands of clones, about an eighth found once. Sequencing was done on a sample of naive CD4+ T cells from blood. The source is a man younger than 30 with type 1 diabetes.

There are a few counts of this clone. V and J are TRBV5-4 and TRBJ2-7, with 7 positions matching TRBD2. Per the germline V gene, CDR1 is SGHNT and CDR2 is YYREEE (reference sequence). The CDR3 runs 15 residues. Germline trimming cut 2 bases from V and 3 bases from J; bases unmatched to any gene: 8. CDR3 protein: CASSFSSGSFYEQYF. The CDR3 nucleotides read TGTGCCAGCAGCTTTAGTAGCGGGTCTTTCTACGAGCAGTACTTC. Together with reference TRBV5-4 and TRBJ2-7, the CDR3 gives the full variable domain: ETGVTQSPTHLIKTRGQQVTLRCSSQSGHNTVSWYQQALGQGPQFIFQYYREEENGRGNFPPRFSGLQFPNYSSELNVNALELDDSALYLCASSFSSGSFYEQYFGPGTRLTVT.

This clone was seen a handful of times. This sequence joins TRBV7-9 and TRBJ1-5; D perhaps matches TRBD1 (5 bases). V lost 3 bases, J lost 1 base, and 10 bases lay in between. The CDR3 runs 15 residues. Germline V gene lookup returns CDR1 SEHNR and CDR2 FQNEAQ (reference sequence). The CDR3 spells CASSFQGDSNQPQHF. CDR3 nucleotide sequence: TGTGCCAGCAGCTTTCAGGGTGACAGCAATCAGCCCCAGCATTTT.

There are a few counts of this clone. The rearrangement links TRBV7-3 to TRBJ2-5, with TRBD1 as a possible D gene (5 bases). The CDR3 runs to 13 residues. The V gene lost 2 bases and the J gene lost 7 bases, with 11 bases spanning the gap. Germline CDR1 and CDR2: SGHTA and FQGTGA. The CDR3 loop reads CASSLGALGTQYF. CDR3 nucleotides: TGTGCCAGCAGCTTAGGGGCCCTAGGGACCCAGTACTTC.

This clone was detected a few times. The chain is built from TRBV4-2 and TRBJ1-4; 8 nucleotides agree with TRBD1. Germline trimming cut 1 base from V and 5 bases from J; bases unmatched to any gene: 6. The CDR3 length is 16 residues. CDR1 is LGHNA, CDR2 YNFKEQ, per germline. The CDR3 bases are TGTGCCAGCAGCCAAGGTGGACAGGGCTACAATGAAAAACTGTTTTTT. Its protein is CASSQGGQGYNEKLFF.

The chain recombines TRBV7-2 with TRBJ2-5; D is undetermined. The V gene's germline CDR1 is SGHTA and CDR2 FQGNSA. With 1 base removed from V and 0 bases from J, the gap between germline ends came to 3 bases. This CDR3 comprises 13 residues. CDR3 protein: CASSLGYQETQYF. In DNA form, the CDR3 reads TGTGCCAGCAGCTTAGGCTACCAAGAGACCCAGTACTTC.